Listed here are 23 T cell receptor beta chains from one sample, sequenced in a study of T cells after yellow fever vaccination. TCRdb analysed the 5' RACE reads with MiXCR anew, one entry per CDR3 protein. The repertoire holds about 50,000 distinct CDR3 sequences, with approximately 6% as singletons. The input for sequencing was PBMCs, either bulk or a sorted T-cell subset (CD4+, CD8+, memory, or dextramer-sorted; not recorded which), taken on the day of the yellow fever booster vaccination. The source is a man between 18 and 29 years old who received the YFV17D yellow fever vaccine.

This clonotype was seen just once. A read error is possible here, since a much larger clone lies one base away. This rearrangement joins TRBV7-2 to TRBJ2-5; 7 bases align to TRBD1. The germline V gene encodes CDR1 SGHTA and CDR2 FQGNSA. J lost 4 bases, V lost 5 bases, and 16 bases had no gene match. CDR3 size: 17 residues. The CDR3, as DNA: TGTGCCAGCAGCCGACAGGGTCGCAGGGAGTTCGGAGAGACCCAGTACTTC. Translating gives CASSRQGRREFGETQYF.

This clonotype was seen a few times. CDR3 in DNA: TGTGCCAGCACCGAAGGGCAGTTCTCTGGGGCCAACGTCCTGACTTTC. Protein product: CASTEGQFSGANVLTF. The J gene is TRBJ2-6, the V gene TRBV6-2 or TRBV6-3; D unclear. The CDR3 consists of 16 residues. Germline V gene data show CDR1 as MNHEY and CDR2 as SVGEGT. The V and J ends lost 7 bases and 0 bases respectively, with 13 bases between them.

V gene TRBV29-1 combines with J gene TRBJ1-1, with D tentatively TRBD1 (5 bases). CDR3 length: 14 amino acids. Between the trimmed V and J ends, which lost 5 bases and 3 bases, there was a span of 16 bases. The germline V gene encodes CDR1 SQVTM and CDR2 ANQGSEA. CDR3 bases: TGCAGCGTTCTTACACTCAGGGTCGACACTGAAGCTTTCTTT. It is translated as CSVLTLRVDTEAFF.

The CDR3 region has the DNA TGTGCCAGCAGAACCCGGGACAGGGCGTACGAGCAGTACTTC. Its protein product is CASRTRDRAYEQYF. V and J are TRBV6-6 and TRBJ2-7, with 9 bases matching TRBD1. The ends lost 6 bases at V and 4 bases at J; junction bases unmatched: 7. CDR1 and CDR2 (germline): MNHNY, SVGAGI (reference sequence). CDR3 length equals 14 residues.

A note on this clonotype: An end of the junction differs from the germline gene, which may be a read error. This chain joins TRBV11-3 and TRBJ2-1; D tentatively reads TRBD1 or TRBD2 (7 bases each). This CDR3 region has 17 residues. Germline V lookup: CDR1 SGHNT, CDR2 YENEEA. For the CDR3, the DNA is TGTGCCAGCAGCTTACAGCGGGACAGAAGCTCCTACAATGAGCAGGTCTTC. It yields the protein CASSLQRDRSSYNEQVF.

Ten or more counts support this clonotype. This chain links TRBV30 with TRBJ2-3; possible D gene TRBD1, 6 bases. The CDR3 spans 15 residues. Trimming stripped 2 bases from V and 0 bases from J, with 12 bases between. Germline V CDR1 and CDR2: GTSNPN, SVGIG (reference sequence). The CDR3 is CAWSKGTTSTDTQYF. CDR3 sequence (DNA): TGTGCCTGGAGTAAGGGGACAACTAGCACAGATACGCAGTATTTT.

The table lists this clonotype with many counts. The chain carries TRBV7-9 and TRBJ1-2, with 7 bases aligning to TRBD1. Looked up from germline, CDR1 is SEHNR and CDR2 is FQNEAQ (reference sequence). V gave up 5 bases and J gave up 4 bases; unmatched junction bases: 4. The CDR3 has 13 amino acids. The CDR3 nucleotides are TGTGCCAGCAGCCCCCGGGACAGCTATGGCTACACCTTC. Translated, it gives CASSPRDSYGYTF.

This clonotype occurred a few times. CDR3 DNA: TGTGCCAGCAGTACGGGGGGGGAGCAGTTCTTC. Protein: CASSTGGEQFF. The V gene is TRBV6-2 or TRBV6-3, the J gene TRBJ2-1, with 8 bases lining up with TRBD2. This CDR3 contains 11 residues. J lost 10 bases, V lost 5 bases, and 1 base had no gene match. Germline CDR1 MNHEY, CDR2 SVGEGT.

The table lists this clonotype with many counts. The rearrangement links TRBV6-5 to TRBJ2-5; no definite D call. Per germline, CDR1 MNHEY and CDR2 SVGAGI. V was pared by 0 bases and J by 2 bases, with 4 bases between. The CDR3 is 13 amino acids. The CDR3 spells CASSYSVQETQYF. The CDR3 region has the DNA TGTGCCAGCAGTTACTCGGTACAAGAGACCCAGTACTTC.

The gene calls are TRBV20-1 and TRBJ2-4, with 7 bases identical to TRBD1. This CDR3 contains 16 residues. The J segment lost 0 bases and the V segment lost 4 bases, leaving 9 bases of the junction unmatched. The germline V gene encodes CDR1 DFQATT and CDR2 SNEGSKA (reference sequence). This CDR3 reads CSATHRQGVAKNIQYF. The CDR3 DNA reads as TGCAGTGCTACCCACCGACAGGGCGTAGCCAAAAACATTCAGTACTTC.

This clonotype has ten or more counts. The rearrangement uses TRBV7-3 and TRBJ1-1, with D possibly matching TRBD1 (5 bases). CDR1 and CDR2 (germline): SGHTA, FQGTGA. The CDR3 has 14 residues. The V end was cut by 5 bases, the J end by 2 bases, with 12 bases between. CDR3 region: CASSPSGTNTEAFF. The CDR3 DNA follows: TGTGCCAGCAGCCCCTCCGGGACTAACACTGAAGCTTTCTTT.

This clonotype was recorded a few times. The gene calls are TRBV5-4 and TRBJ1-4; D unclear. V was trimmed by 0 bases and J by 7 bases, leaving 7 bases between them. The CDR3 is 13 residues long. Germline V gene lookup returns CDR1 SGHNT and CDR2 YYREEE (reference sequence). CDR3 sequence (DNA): TGTGCCAGCAGCTTGGGAGGGAGTGAAAAACTGTTTTTT. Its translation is CASSLGGSEKLFF. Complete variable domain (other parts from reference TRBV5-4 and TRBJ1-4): ETGVTQSPTHLIKTRGQQVTLRCSSQSGHNTVSWYQQALGQGPQFIFQYYREEENGRGNFPPRFSGLQFPNYSSELNVNALELDDSALYLCASSLGGSEKLFFGSGTQLSVL.

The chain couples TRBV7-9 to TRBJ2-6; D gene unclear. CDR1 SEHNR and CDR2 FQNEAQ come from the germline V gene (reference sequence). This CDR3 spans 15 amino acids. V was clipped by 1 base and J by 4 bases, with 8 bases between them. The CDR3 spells CASSLVGTGANVLTF. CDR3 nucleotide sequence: TGTGCCAGCAGCTTAGTAGGTACGGGGGCCAACGTCCTGACTTTC.

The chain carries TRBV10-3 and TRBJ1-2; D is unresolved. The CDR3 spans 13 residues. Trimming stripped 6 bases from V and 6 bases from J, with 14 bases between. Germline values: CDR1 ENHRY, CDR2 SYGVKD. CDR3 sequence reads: CAISHPLGHGYTF. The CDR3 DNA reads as TGTGCCATCAGCCACCCCCTCGGTCATGGCTACACCTTC.

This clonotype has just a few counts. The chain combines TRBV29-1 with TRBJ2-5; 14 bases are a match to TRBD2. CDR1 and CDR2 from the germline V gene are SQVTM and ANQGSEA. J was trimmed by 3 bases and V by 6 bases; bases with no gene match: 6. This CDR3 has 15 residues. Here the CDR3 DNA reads TGCAGCGTGAAGGGACTAGCGGGGGCGAAAGAGACCCAGTACTTC. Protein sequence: CSVKGLAGAKETQYF.

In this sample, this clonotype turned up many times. This CDR3 is CASSRGQNYQETQYF. As DNA, the CDR3 is TGTGCCAGCAGCCGGGGACAGAATTACCAAGAGACCCAGTACTTC. The genes are TRBV7-9 and TRBJ2-5, with TRBD1 identical over 7 bases. The CDR3 length is 15 residues. V gave up 5 bases and J gave up 0 bases; unmatched junction bases: 6. Germline V gene lookup returns CDR1 SEHNR and CDR2 FQNEAQ (reference sequence).

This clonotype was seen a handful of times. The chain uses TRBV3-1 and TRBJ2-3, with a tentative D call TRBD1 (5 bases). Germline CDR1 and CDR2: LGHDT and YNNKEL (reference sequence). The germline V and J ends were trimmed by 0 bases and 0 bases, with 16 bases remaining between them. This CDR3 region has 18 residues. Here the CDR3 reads CASSQDPFDSVSTDTQYF. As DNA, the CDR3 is TGTGCCAGCAGCCAAGATCCATTCGACAGTGTTAGCACAGATACGCAGTATTTT.

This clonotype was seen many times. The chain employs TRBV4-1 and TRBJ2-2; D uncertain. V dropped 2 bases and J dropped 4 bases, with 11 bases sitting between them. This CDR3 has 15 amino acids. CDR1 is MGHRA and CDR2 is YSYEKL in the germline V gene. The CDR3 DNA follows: TGCGCCAGCAGCCAAAACCCCGGTGGCACCGGGGAGCTGTTTTTT. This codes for CASSQNPGGTGELFF.

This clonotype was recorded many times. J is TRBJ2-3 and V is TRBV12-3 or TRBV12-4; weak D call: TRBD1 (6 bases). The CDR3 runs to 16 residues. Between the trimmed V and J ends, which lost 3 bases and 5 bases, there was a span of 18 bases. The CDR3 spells CASSLSLAGAGDTQYF. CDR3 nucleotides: TGTGCCAGCAGTTTGTCCTTGGCAGGGGCTGGAGATACGCAGTATTTT.

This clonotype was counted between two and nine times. CDR3 nucleotides: TGTGCCAGCAGCTTATCCCAAGCCTCGATTTCCTATGGCTACACCTTC. Protein product: CASSLSQASISYGYTF. J is TRBJ1-2 and V is TRBV7-9, with D unclear. CDR3 size: 16 residues. Trimming pared 2 bases from V and 4 bases from J, leaving 17 bases between. The germline CDR1 and CDR2 sequences are SEHNR and FQNEAQ (reference sequence).

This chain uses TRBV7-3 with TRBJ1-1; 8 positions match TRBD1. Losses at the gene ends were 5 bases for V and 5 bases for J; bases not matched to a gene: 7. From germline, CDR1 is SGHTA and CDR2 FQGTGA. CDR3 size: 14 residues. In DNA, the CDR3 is TGTGCCAGCAGCGCCACAGGGGGGGGAACTGAAGCTTTCTTT. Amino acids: CASSATGGGTEAFF.

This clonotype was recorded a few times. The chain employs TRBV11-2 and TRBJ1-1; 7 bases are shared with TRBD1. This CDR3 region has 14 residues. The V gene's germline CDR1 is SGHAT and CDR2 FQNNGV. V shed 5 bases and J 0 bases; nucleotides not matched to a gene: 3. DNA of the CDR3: TGTGCCAGCAGCCCGGGACAGTTGAACACTGAAGCTTTCTTT. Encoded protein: CASSPGQLNTEAFF.

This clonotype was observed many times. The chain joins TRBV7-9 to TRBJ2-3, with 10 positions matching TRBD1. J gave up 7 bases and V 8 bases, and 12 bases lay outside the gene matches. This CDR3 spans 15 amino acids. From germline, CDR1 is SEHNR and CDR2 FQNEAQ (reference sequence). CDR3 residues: CASGNRDRGRHTQYF. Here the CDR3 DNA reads TGTGCCAGCGGAAACCGGGACAGGGGTAGGCATACGCAGTATTTT.